The rows below give T cell receptor beta chains drawn from one sample of a study of shared clonotypes between healthy human individuals. Libraries were prepared by immunoSEQ multiplex PCR; TCRdb keeps only in-frame clonotypes and omits some of them. The sample has hundreds of thousands of clones; around 78% are singletons. Specimen: PBMCs. The receptor set was obtained from a middle-aged woman in good health. Some clones in this sample may be carry-over from other donors' samples. Each CDR3 is given with its conserved first and last residue.

>TRBV2|TRBJ2-6
CASTPRDRYSGANVLTF
>TRBV7-8|TRBJ2-1
CASSLQPGDNEQFF
>TRBV28|TRBJ2-3
CASSLSRGRAGDTQYF
>TRBV4-3|TRBJ2-6
CASSQGVGSGANVLTF
>TRBV7-3|TRBJ1-1
CASSPIPGRGLTEAFF
>TRBV4-2|TRBJ2-7
CASSQDSAGLAGEQYF
>TRBV27|TRBJ1-2
CASSLGRNYGYTF
>TRBV21-1|TRBJ2-7
CASSNHWDRGPLPINYEQYF
>TRBV7-9|TRBJ1-4
CASSLQIEGEKLFF
>TRBV13|TRBJ2-7
CASSFSGRVYEQYF
>TRBV27|TRBJ1-4
CASSFVPWGEKLFF
>TRBV25-1|TRBJ2-7
CASSGFGRREGREQYF
>TRBV15|TRBJ2-3
CATSRSNRAGTQYF
>TRBV28|TRBJ1-4
CASSTGNEKLFF
>TRBV7-6|TRBJ2-1
CASRAGTGGGNEQFF
>TRBV18|TRBJ2-2
CASSPQGGAYTGELFF
>TRBV15|TRBJ1-2
CATSRDRDRVGYTF